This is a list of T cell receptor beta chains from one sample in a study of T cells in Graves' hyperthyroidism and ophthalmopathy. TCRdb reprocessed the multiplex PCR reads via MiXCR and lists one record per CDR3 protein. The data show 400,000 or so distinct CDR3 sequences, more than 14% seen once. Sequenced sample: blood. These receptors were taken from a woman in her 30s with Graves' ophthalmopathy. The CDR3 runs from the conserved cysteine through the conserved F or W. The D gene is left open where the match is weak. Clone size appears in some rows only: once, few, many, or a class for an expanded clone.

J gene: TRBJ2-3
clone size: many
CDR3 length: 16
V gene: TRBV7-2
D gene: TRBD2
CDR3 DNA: TGTGCCAGCAGCCCGGGACTAGCGGTGAGCACAGATACGCAGTATTTT
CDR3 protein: CASSPGLAVSTDTQYF

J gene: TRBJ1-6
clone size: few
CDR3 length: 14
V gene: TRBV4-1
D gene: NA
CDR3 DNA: TGCGCCAGCAGCCAAGATATCCGGAATTCACCCCTCCACTTT
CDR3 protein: CASSQDIRNSPLHF

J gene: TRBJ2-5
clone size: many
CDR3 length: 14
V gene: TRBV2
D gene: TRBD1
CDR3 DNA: TGTGCCAGCAGGCCGAGGACAGGGGAAGAGACCCAGTACTTC
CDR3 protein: CASRPRTGEETQYF

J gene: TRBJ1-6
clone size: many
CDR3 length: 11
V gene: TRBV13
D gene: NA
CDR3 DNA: TGTGCCAGCAGCGAGAATTCACCCCTCCACTTT
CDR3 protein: CASSENSPLHF

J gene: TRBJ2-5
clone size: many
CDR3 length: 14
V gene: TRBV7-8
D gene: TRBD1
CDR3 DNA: TGTGCCAGCAGCTTCAAGACAGGGATAGAGACCCAGTACTTC
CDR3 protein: CASSFKTGIETQYF

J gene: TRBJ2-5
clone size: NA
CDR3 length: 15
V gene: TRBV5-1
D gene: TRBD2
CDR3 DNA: TGCGCCAGCAGCCCCGGGGCGGGGGGAGAAGAGACCCAGTACTTC
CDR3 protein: CASSPGAGGEETQYF

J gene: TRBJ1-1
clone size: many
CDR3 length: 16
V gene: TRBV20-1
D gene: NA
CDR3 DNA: TGCAGTGCTAGAGATCGGAGGGGATCGGGGTACACTGAAGCTTTCTTT
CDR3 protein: CSARDRRGSGYTEAFF

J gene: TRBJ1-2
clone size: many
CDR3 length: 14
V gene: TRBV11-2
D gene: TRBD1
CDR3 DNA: TGTGCCAGCAGCGCTACCGGGACAGTAAGTGGCTACACCTTC
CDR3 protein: CASSATGTVSGYTF

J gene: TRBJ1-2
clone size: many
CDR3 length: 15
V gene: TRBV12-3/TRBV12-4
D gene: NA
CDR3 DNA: TGTGCCAGCAGGACCCGGGACATTTCTAACTATGGCTACACCTTC
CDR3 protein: CASRTRDISNYGYTF

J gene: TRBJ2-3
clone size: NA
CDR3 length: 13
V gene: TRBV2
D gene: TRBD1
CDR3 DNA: TGTGCCAGCAGTTCGGGACAGGTAGATACGCAGTATTTT
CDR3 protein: CASSSGQVDTQYF

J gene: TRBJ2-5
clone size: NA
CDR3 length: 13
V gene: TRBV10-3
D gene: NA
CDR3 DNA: TGTGCCATCAGTGTGCGGGACCAAGAGACCCAGTACTTC
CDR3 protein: CAISVRDQETQYF

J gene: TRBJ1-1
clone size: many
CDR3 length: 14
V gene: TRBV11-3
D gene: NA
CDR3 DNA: TGTGCCAGCAGCTCCCTATCCCGCGGCGTGGGAGCTTTCTTT
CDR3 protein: CASSSLSRGVGAFF

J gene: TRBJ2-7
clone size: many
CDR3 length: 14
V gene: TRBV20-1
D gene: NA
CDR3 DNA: TGCAGTGCCTGGGTGTGGAGGGAGTGGGGCGAGCAGTACTTC
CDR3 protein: CSAWVWREWGEQYF

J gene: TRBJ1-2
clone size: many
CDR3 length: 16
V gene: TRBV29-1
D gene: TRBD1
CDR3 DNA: TGCAGCGTTGAAGATTGGACAGGGTCGGACGATAATGGCTACACCTTC
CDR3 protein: CSVEDWTGSDDNGYTF

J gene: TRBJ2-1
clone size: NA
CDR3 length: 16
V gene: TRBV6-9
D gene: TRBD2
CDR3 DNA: TGTGCCAGCAGTTCGACTAGCGGGGGCCTGGGACATGAGCAGTTCTTC
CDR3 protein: CASSSTSGGLGHEQFF

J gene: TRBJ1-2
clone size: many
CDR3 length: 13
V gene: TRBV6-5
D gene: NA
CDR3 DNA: TGTGCCAGCAGTTACAGGGTTTCCTCGGGCTACACCTTC
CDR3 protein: CASSYRVSSGYTF

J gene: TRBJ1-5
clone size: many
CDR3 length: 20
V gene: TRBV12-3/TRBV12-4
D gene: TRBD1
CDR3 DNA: TGTGCCAGCAGCTTAGGACCAGTAGGGGGCCGGGAGTCGGCTGGCCAGCCCCAGCATTTT
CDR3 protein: CASSLGPVGGRESAGQPQHF

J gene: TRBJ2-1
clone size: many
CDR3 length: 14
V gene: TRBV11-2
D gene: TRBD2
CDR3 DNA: TGTGCCAGCAGCCCGGGACTAGCCTACAATGAGCAGTTCTTC
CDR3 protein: CASSPGLAYNEQFF

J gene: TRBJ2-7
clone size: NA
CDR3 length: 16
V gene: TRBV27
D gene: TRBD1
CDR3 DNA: TGTGCCAGCAGTCCGTCACAGGGGGCGAAAAATTACGAGCAGTACTTC
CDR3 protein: CASSPSQGAKNYEQYF

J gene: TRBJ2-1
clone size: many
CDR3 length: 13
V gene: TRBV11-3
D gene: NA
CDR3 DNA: TGTGCCAGCAGCCACTTGCGCCGCAATGAGCAGTTCTTC
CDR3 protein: CASSHLRRNEQFF

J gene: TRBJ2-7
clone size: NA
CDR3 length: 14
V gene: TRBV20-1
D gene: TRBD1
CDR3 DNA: TGCAGTGCAGCCGGGACAGGGGGGATCTACGAGCAGTACTTC
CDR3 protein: CSAAGTGGIYEQYF

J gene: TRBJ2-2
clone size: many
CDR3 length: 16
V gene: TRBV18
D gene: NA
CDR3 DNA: TGTGCCAGCTCACCAGACCTAGCGAAGAACACCGGGGAGCTGTTTTTT
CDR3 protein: CASSPDLAKNTGELFF

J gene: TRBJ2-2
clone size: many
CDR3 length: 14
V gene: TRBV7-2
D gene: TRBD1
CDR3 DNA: TGTGCCAGCAGCCCCCGGACAGGGTTGCTGGGACTGTTTTTT
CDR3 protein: CASSPRTGLLGLFF

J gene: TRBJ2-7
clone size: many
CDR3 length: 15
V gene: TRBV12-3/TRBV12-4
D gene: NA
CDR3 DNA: TGTGCCAGCCCGACCGCGACCTTAGACTCCTACGAGCAGTACTTC
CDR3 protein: CASPTATLDSYEQYF

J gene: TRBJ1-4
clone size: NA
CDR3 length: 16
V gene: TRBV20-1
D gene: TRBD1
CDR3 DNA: TGCAGTGCCAACCCCACGAGGACAGGGGGCAGAGAAAAACTGTTTTTT
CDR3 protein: CSANPTRTGGREKLFF

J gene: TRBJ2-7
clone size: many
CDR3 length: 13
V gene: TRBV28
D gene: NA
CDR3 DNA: TGTGCCAGCAGGGTCCTGGATACGTACGAGCAGTACTTC
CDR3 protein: CASRVLDTYEQYF

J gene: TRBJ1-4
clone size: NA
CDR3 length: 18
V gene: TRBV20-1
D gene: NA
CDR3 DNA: TGCAGTGCCCCCTTAAGGGACGGCGAGGGGGGTGTTAATGAAAAACTGTTTTTT
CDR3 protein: CSAPLRDGEGGVNEKLFF

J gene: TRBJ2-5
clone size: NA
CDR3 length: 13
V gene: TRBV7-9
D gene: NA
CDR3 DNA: TGTGCCAGCAGCCCCCTATCTGAAGAGACCCAGTACTTC
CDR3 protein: CASSPLSEETQYF

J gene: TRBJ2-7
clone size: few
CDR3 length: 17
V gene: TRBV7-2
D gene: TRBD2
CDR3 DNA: TGTGCCAGCAGCTTAGTTGCTCGCGGGGGGATCTCCTACGAGCAGTACTTC
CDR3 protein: CASSLVARGGISYEQYF

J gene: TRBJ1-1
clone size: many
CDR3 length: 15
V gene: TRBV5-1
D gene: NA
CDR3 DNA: TGCGCCAGCAGACCTAAGCGGCAGGTGGACACTGAAGCTTTCTTT
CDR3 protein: CASRPKRQVDTEAFF

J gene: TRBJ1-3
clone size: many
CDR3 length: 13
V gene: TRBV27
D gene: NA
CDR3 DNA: TGTGCCAGCAGCCAACGGTCTGGAAACACCATATATTTT
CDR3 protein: CASSQRSGNTIYF

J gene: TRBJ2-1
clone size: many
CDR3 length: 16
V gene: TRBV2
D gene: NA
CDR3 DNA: TGTGCCAGCAGGGCAGTGTCCGGGCAGAGTGGCAATGAGCAGTTCTTC
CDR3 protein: CASRAVSGQSGNEQFF

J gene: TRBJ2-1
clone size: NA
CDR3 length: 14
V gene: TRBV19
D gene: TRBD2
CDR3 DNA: TGTGCCAGTAGTATCGACCAATGGGGGGGTGAGCAGTTCTTC
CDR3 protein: CASSIDQWGGEQFF

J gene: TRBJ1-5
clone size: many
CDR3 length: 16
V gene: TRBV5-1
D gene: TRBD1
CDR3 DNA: TGCGCCAGCAGCTTGGGAGACAGGGAAGGCAATCAGCCCCAGCATTTT
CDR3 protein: CASSLGDREGNQPQHF

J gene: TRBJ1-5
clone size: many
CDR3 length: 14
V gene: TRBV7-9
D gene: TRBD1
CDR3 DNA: TGTGCCAGCAGCTCTTGGGACAGGGTCCAGCCCCAGCATTTT
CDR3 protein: CASSSWDRVQPQHF

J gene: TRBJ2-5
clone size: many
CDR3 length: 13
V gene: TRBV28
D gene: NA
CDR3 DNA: TGTGCCAGCAGTTCGGCGCTAGGGGCGACCCAGTACTTC
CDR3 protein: CASSSALGATQYF

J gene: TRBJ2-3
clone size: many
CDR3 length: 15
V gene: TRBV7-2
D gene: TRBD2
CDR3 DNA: TGTGCCAGCAGCCCATCTAGCGGGGGGGCAGATACGCAGTATTTT
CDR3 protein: CASSPSSGGADTQYF

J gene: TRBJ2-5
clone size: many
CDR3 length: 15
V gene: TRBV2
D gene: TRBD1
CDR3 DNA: TGTGCCAGCAGTGAGGACGCTAGACAGGGAGAGACCCAGTACTTC
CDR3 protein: CASSEDARQGETQYF

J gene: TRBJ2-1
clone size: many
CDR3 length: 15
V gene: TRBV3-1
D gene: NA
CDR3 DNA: TGTGCCAGCAGCCAAGATTCCAGCTCCTACAATGAGCAGTTCTTC
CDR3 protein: CASSQDSSSYNEQFF

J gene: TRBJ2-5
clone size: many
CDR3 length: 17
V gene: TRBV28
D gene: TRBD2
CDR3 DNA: TGTGCCAGCAGTCCGGTAGCGGGGTCCCCGGGCGGAGAGACCCAGTACTTC
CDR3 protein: CASSPVAGSPGGETQYF

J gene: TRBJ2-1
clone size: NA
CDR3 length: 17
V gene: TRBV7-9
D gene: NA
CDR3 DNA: TGTGCCAGCAGCCCCAAAAGATCTCTAAGCTCCTACAATGAGCAGTTCTTC
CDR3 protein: CASSPKRSLSSYNEQFF

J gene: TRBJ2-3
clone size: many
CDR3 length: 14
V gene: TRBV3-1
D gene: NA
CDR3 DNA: TGTGCCAGCAGCCTCGGAACGACCACAGATACGCAGTATTTT
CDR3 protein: CASSLGTTTDTQYF

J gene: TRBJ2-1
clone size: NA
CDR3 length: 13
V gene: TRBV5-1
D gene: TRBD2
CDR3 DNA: TGCGCCAGCAGCTTGGGGGCCGGGACTAGCCAGTTCTTC
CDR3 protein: CASSLGAGTSQFF

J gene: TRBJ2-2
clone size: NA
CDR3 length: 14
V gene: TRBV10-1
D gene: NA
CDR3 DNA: TGCGCCAGCAGTGCCGTCGCGAACACCGGGGAGCTGTTTTTT
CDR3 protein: CASSAVANTGELFF

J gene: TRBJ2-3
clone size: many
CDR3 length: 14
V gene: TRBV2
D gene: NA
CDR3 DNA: TGTGCCAGCAGTGTTGATAGCCACACAGATACGCAGTATTTT
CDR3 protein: CASSVDSHTDTQYF

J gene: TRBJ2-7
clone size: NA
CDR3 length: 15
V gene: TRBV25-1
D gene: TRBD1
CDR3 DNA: TGTGCCAGCAGTGACCGGGACAGGGTGATCTACGAGCAGTACTTC
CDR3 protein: CASSDRDRVIYEQYF

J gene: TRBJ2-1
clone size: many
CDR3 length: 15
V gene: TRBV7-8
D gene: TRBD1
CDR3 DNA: TGTGCCAGCAGCCCGCGCAGGGGGCTGATGGGTGAGCAGTTCTTC
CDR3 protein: CASSPRRGLMGEQFF

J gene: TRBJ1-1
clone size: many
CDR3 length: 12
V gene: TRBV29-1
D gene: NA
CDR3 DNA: TGCAGCGTTGTACCCATGAACACTGAAGCTTTCTTT
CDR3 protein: CSVVPMNTEAFF

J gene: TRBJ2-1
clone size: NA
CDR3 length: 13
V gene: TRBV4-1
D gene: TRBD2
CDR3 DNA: TGCGCCAGCAGCGAGGCGGGGGGGAATGAGCAGTTCTTC
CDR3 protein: CASSEAGGNEQFF

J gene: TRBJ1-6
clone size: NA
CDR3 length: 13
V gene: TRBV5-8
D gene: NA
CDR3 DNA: TGTGCCAGCAGCTTGGACGGCAATTCATCCCTCCACTTT
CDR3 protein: CASSLDGNSSLHF

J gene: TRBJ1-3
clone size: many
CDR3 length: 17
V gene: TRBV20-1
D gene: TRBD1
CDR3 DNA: TGCAGTGCTAGAGGACTGGACAGGCAAGACTCTGGAAACACCATATATTTT
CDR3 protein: CSARGLDRQDSGNTIYF

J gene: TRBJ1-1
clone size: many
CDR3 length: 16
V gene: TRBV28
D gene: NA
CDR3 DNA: TGTGCCAGCAGTTTATATCGGGGGAGCGGGAACACTGAAGCTTTCTTT
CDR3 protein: CASSLYRGSGNTEAFF

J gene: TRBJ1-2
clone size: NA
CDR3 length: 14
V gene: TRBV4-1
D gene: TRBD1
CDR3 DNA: TGCGCCAGCAGCCACCCAGACAGGGGGTCTGGCTACACCTTC
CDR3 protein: CASSHPDRGSGYTF

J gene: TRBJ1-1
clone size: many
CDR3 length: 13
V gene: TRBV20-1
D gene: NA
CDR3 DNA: TGCAGTGCTAGCGGGGGCTGGGACACTGAAGCTTTCTTT
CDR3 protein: CSASGGWDTEAFF

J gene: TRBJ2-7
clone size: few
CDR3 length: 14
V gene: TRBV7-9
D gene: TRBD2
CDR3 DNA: TGTGCCAGCAGCTTAATGGGACTAGCGGGCGAGCAGTACTTC
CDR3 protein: CASSLMGLAGEQYF

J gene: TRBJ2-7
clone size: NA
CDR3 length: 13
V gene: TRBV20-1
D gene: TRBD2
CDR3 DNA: TGCAGTGCTAGTGGGCTAGCGGGCTACGAGCAGTACTTC
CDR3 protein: CSASGLAGYEQYF

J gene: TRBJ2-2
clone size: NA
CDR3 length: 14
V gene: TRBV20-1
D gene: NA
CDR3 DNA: TGCAGTGCTAGAGTTCAGGGGTGGACCGGGGAGCTGTTTTTT
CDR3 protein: CSARVQGWTGELFF

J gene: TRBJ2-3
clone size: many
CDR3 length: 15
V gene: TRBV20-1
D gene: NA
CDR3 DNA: TGCAGTGCTATCCAAGGGGCCGACCACACAGATACGCAGTATTTT
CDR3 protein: CSAIQGADHTDTQYF

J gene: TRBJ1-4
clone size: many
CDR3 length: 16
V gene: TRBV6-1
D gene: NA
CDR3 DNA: TGTGCCAGCAGTCCTCCAAGGACAGCCCTAAATGAAAAACTGTTTTTT
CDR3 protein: CASSPPRTALNEKLFF